Detailed here is one TCR beta chain. Its antigen is not known. CD4+ T cells specific for antigen were expanded with viral peptide pools by the ViraFEST assay before sequencing. Cells that had been cultured for roughly 9 days were the source of isolated CD4+ T cells. Either the BNT162b2 or mRNA-1273 vaccine was given to participants in two doses. A few million PBMC were seeded per well and grown in the presence of roughly 11 IU/ml IL-2 and around 10 ug/ml peptides. The data belong to a study of vaccination effects on CD4 cells after COVID-19. Findings and caveats of the study: Clones that were induced by infection or by vaccine showed marked contraction late after vaccination.

TCRdb's table, derived via immunoSEQ multiplex PCR, lists solely in-frame clones and lacks some. The data show about 61,000 clones, with about three quarters seen just once and around 1.2% held by the top ten. The sequencing here drew on CD4+ T cells from PBMCs cultured with HCoV-229E spike peptides, taken after COVID-19 vaccination. The sequence came from a human donor who received a COVID-19 vaccine.

The CDR3 loop is CASSYLAGGPSGELFF. The DNA for the CDR3 is TGTGCCAGCAGTTATTTAGCGGGGGGGCCCTCCGGGGAGCTGTTTTTT. V gene TRBV6-6 combines with J gene TRBJ2-2; 11 nucleotides align to TRBD2. CDR1 and CDR2 (germline): MNHNY, SVGAGI (reference sequence). The CDR3 extends over 16 amino acids. V dropped 3 bases and J dropped 6; count of bases not matched to a gene: 6.